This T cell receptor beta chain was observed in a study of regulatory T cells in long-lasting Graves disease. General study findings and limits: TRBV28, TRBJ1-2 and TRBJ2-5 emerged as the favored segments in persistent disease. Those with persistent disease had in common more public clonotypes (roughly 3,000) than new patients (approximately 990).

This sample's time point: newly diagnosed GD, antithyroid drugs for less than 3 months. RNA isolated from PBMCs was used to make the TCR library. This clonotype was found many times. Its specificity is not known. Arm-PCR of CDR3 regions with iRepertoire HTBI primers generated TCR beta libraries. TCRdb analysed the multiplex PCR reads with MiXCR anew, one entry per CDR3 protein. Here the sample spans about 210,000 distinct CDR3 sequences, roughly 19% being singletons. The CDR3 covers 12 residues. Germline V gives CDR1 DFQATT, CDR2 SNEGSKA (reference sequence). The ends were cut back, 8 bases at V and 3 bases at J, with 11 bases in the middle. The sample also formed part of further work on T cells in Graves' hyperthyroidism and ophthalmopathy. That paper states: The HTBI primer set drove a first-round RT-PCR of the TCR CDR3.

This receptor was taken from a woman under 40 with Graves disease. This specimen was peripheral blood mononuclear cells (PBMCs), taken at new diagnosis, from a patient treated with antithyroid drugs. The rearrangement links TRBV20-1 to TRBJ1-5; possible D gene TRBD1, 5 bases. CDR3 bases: TGCAGTTTTGGGGGACTCAATCAGCCCCAGCATTTT. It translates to CSFGGLNQPQHF.